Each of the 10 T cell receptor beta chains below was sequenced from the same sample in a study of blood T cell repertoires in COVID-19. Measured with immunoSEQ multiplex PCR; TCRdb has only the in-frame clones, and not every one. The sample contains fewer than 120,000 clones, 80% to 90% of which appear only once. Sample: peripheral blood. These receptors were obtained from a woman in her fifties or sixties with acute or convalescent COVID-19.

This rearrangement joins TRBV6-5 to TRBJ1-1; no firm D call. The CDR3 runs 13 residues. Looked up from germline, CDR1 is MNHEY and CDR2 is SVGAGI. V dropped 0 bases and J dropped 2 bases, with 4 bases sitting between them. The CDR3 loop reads CASSYSSNTEAFF. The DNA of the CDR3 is TGTGCCAGCAGTTACTCGAGTAACACTGAAGCTTTCTTT.

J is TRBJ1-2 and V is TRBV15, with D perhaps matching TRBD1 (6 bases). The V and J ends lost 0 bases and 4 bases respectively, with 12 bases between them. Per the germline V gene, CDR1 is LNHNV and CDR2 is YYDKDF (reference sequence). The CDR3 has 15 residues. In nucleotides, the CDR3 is TGTGCCACCAGCAGAGAGGGGGAGGGGGGCTATGGCTACACCTTC. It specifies CATSREGEGGYGYTF.

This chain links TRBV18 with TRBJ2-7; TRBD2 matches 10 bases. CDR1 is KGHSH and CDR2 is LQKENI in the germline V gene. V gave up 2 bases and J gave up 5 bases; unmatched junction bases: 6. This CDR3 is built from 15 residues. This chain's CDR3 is CASSPSLAGEDEQYF. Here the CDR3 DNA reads TGTGCCAGCTCACCATCCCTAGCGGGGGAAGACGAGCAGTACTTC.

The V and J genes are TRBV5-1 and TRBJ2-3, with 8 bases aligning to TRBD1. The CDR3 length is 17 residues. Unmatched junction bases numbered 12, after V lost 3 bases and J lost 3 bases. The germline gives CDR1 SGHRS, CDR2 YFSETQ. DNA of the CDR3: TGCGCCAGCAGCTCTACCCCGGGACAGGAAGGGACAGATACGCAGTATTTT. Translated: CASSSTPGQEGTDTQYF.

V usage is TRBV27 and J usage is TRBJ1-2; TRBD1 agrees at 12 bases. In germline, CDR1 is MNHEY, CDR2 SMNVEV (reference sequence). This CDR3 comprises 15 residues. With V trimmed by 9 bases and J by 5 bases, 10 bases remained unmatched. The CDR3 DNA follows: TGTGCCAGTCAAGGGACAGGGGGCGCCGGGTATGGCTACACCTTC. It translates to CASQGTGGAGYGYTF.

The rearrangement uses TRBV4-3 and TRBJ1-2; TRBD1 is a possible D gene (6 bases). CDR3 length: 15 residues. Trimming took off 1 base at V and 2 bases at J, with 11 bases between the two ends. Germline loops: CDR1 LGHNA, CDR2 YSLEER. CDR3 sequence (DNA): TGCGCCAGCAGCCAAGCCGGACAGAGCAACTATGGCTACACCTTC. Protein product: CASSQAGQSNYGYTF.

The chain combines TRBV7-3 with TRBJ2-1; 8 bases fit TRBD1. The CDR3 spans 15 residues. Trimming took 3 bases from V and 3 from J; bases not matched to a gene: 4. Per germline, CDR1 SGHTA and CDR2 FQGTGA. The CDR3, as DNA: TGTGCCAGCAGCTTGGACAGGGTGGGCTACAATGAGCAGTTCTTC. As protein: CASSLDRVGYNEQFF.

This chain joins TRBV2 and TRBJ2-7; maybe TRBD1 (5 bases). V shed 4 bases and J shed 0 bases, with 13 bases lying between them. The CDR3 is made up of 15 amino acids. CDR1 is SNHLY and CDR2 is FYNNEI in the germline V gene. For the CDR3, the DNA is TGTGCCAGCAGTGCGCAGGGCGCCCCCTCCTACGAGCAGTACTTC. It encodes CASSAQGAPSYEQYF.

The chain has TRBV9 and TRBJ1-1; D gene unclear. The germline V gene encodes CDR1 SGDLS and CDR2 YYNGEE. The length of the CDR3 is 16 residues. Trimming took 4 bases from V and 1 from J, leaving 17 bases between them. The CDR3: CASSPHTKNTNTEAFF. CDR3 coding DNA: TGTGCCAGCAGCCCTCACACCAAAAACACGAACACTGAAGCTTTCTTT.

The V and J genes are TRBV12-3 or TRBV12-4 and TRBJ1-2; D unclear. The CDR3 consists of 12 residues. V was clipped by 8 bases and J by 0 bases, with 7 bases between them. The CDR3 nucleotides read TGTGCCAGCGCAGTAACTAACTATGGCTACACCTTC. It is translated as CASAVTNYGYTF.